This T cell receptor (beta chain) stems from a study of OX40 agonist ivuxolimab in advanced cancers. Germline CDR1 GTSNPN, CDR2 SVGIG (reference sequence). The length of the CDR3 is 13 residues. V was cut by 0 bases and J by 2 bases, with 5 bases left in between. Excluded were patients having autoimmune disease history or systemic immunosuppression. Sequencing used immunoSEQ multiplex PCR; TCRdb keeps in-frame clones, though not all of them. The repertoire holds tens of thousands of clones, with 85% as singletons. V usage is TRBV30 and J usage is TRBJ1-5; D is possibly TRBD1 (5 bases). The sample here was CD4+ or CD8+ T cells sorted from blood, taken in a trial of the OX40 agonist ivuxolimab. This sequence originates from an adult with an advanced solid tumor such as melanoma, head and neck, liver or kidney cancer. The CDR3 here is CAWSVQGNQPQHF. DNA for the CDR3: TGTGCCTGGAGTGTACAGGGCAATCAGCCCCAGCATTTT.